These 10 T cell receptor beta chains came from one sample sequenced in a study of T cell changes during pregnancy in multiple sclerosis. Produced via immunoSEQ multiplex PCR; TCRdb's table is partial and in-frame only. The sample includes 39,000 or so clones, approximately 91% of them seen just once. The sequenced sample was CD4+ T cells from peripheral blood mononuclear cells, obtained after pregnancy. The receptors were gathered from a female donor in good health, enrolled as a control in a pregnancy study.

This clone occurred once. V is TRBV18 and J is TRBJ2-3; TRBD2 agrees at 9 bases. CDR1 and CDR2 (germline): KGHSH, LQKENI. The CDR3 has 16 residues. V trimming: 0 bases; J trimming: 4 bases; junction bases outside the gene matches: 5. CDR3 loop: CASSPPGLASADTQYF. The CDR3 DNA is TGTGCCAGCTCACCACCGGGACTAGCTAGCGCAGATACGCAGTATTTT.

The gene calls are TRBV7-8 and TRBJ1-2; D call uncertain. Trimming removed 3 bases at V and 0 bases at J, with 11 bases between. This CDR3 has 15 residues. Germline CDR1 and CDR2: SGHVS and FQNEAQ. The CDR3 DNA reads TGTGCCAGCAGCTTGCGGGAGACAACTAACTATGGCTACACCTTC. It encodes CASSLRETTNYGYTF.

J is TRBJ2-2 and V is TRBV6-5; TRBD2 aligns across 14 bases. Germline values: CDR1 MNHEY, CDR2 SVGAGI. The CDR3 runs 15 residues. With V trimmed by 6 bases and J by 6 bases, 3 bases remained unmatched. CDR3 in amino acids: CASRRTSGGSGELFF. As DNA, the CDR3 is TGTGCCAGCAGGCGGACTAGCGGGGGGTCCGGGGAGCTGTTTTTT.

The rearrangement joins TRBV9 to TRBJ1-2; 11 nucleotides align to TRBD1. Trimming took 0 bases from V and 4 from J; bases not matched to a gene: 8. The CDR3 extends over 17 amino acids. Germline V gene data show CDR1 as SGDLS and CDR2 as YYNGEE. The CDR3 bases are TGTGCCAGCAGCGTAGGGACAGGGGGCGCGGATTCCTATGGCTACACCTTC. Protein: CASSVGTGGADSYGYTF.

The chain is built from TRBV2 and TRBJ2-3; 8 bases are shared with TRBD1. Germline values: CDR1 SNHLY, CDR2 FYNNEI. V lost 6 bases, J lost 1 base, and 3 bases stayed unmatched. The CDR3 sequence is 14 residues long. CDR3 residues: CASRDRGGTDTQYF. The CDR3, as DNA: TGTGCCAGCAGAGACAGGGGTGGCACAGATACGCAGTATTTT.

The CDR3 loop reads CASSLWGGPNSNQPQHF. The CDR3 nucleotides are TGTGCCAGCTCCCTCTGGGGGGGACCTAATAGCAATCAGCCCCAGCATTTT. The J gene is TRBJ1-5, the V gene TRBV18; weak D call: TRBD1 (5 bases). Germline V gene lookup returns CDR1 KGHSH and CDR2 LQKENI. The CDR3 has 17 residues. V was trimmed by 6 bases and J by 0 bases, leaving 18 bases between them.

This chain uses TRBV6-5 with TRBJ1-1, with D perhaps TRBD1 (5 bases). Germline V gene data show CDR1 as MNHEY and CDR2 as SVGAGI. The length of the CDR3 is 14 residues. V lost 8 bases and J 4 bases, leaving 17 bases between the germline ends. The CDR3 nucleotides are TGTGCCAGCTCACCCGGGGGAGGAGCCACTGAAGCTTTCTTT. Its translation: CASSPGGGATEAFF.

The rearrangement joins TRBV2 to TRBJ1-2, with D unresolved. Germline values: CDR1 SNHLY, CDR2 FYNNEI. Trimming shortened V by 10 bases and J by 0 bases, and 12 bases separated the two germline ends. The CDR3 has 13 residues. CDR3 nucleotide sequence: TGTGCCATCACATCGGGGTCTAACTATGGCTACACCTTC. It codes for CAITSGSNYGYTF.

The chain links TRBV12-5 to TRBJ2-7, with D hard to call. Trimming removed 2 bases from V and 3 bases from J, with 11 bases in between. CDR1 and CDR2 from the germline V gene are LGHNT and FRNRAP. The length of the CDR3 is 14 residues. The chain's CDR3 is CASGLRRLGYEQYF. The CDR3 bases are TGTGCTAGTGGTTTGAGGCGGCTGGGCTACGAGCAGTACTTC.

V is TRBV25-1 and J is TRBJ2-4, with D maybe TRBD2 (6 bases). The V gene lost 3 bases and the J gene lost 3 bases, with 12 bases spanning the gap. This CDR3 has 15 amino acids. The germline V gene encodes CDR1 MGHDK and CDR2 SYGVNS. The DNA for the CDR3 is TGTGCCAGCAGTGAGGTGACTAGAGGCAAAAACATTCAGTACTTC. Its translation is CASSEVTRGKNIQYF.